This TCR beta chain was documented in a study of T cell repertoires in cytomegalovirus infection. MiXCR, applied by TCRdb to the reads, yields one record per CDR3 protein. In the table there are about 830,000 distinct CDR3 sequences, roughly 33% of which are singletons. With respect to this clonotype: The target antigen is unknown.

Trimming left V 1 base short and J 6 bases short, with 12 bases between. Germline CDR1 is SEHNR and CDR2 is FQNEAQ (reference sequence). The CDR3 totals 14 residues. This chain joins TRBV7-9 and TRBJ1-1; D not certain. The sample was cultured CD8+ T cells from PBMCs, taken from culture after CMV antigen stimulation. The receptor was isolated from a human donor in good health (CMV status not recorded). Some clones in this sample may be carry-over from other donors' samples. The CDR3 nucleotides read TGTGCCAGCAGCTTAGTTTCGGGGAGCCCTGAAGCTTTCTTT. This sequence encodes CASSLVSGSPEAFF.